Listed below are T cell receptor beta chains from one sample, sequenced in a study of T cell changes during pregnancy in multiple sclerosis. Assay used: immunoSEQ multiplex PCR; TCRdb lists only in-frame clones, some missing. The table has roughly 60,000 clones, about 90% seen once. The sequenced sample was CD4+ T cells from peripheral blood mononuclear cells, obtained in the first trimester of pregnancy. The receptor set was obtained from a female donor with multiple sclerosis, enrolled in a pregnancy study. CDR3s leave out the opening cysteine and the closing phenylalanine or tryptophan. Fields, in order: V gene, D gene, CDR3 protein. The D gene is left open where the match is weak.

>TRBV27|TRBD1
ASSLWGQGALGYT
>TRBV7-2|TRBD1
ASSTDRGGNEQF
>TRBV5-6|TRBD2
ASSLAGGSSYNEQF
>TRBV5-4|TRBD1
ASSPGTAVLGAQY
>TRBV2|TRBD1
ASSVTQGVGNTIY
>TRBV29-1|-
SAQTGRGSTDTQY
>TRBV10-3|-
AISESLQGNTEAF
>TRBV7-9|TRBD1
ASSASGTGKGNTIY
>TRBV4-3|-
ASSLGPPGGNQPQH
>TRBV2|-
ASSAVSRQPQH